The text below deals with one T cell receptor beta chain. Its antigen remains undetermined. Base quality data are lacking; no much larger clone is found one base away. This sample was taken from a study of T cell changes during pregnancy in multiple sclerosis (dated by TCRdb to about 2019). About the investigation overall: The study looked at changes in the T cell repertoire across pregnancy in women with multiple sclerosis.

Library preparation used the immunoSEQ multiplex PCR assay. The source is immuneACCESS, and TCRdb retained only in-frame sequences with V and J called. Part of the clones is not carried over; for the studies checked, unresolved V genes explain less than half of this, and the remainder is unexplained. In all, the sample holds 60,000 to 70,000 clones, and 92% of those were seen once. The ten largest clones take up more than 2.5% of the sample. The CDR3 spans 14 residues, from the cysteine through the phenylalanine. Only the CDR3 portion is preserved as DNA: 42 bases, with reading frame beginning at the first base. Trimmed from V: 8 bases; trimmed from J: 9 bases; junction bases lacking a gene match: 10. CDR1 and CDR2 are read off the germline V gene as ENHRY and SYGVKD.

This receptor was identified in a female donor in good health, enrolled as a control in a pregnancy study. Recombination joined TRBV10-3 with TRBJ2-1; 10 central nucleotides agree with TRBD2. This specimen was peripheral blood, taken in the second trimester of pregnancy. For the CDR3, the sequence is CAIEALAGQVEQFF. The nucleotide sequence is TGTGCCATCGAGGCACTAGCGGGACAGGTTGAGCAGTTCTTC.